Included here is one TCR beta chain sequence, with context. Its antigen is currently unknown. The data originate from a study of cytomegalovirus exposure and HLA in healthy donors. Across the study: The same platform was used for the approximately 120 validation repertoires as for the 600 to 700 first-cohort repertoires, as reported in a later analysis.

Study observations and caveats: According to a subsequent analysis, TCR clusters identified in the first cohort showed a tendency to co-occur across the roughly 120 validation repertoires. A few of the chains that were CMV-associated were confirmed in vitro to be specific for CMV antigens.

V was clipped by 0 bases and J by 2 bases; unmatched bases: 2. The CDR3 extends over 16 amino acids. In germline, CDR1 is SGHRS, CDR2 YFSETQ. Only in-frame clones appear in the TCRdb table, and some are missing; sequencing was by immunoSEQ multiplex PCR. The repertoire has approximately 80,000 clones, roughly 93% of them found once; the top ten carry approximately 3.8%. The donors were members of the validation cohort, which comprised under 150 subjects and was separate from the first cohort of around 700 subjects. Sequenced material: PBMCs. V and J are TRBV5-1 and TRBJ2-2; 9 nucleotides agree with TRBD1. The TCR was taken from a young woman in good health and CMV-seronegative. The CDR3 reads CASSLGGQGNTGELFF. The CDR3, as DNA: TGCGCCAGCAGCTTGGGGGGACAGGGAAACACCGGGGAGCTGTTTTTT.